This T cell receptor beta chain was captured by sequencing in a study of shared clonotypes between healthy human individuals. This CDR3 comprises 16 residues. V dropped 2 bases and J dropped 0 bases, with 11 bases sitting between them. The germline V gene encodes CDR1 SGHVS and CDR2 FQNEAQ. This clone was seen only once. Some clones are missing from TCRdb's copy, which holds only in-frame ones; the method was immunoSEQ multiplex PCR. The data show roughly 1.5 million clones, approximately 98% seen once. The material sequenced was naive CD4+ T cells sorted from blood. The subset: CD45RA+ positively selected. The J gene is TRBJ2-1, the V gene TRBV7-8, with D perhaps TRBD2 (5 bases). This sequence was found in a man under 40 in good health. The CDR3: CASSLSSRRSYNEQFF. CDR3 DNA: TGTGCCAGCAGCTTATCTAGCCGACGCTCCTACAATGAGCAGTTCTTC.